The entry below gives a single TCR beta chain sequence along with its context. CDR3 size: 11 residues. Germline V gene lookup returns CDR1 DFQATT and CDR2 SNEGSKA (reference sequence). V was clipped by 7 bases and J by 8 bases; unmatched bases: 7. The sample belongs to a study of spatial heterogeneity in lung cancer. Study summary: Beta-chain sequences consistently outnumbered alpha-chain sequences in detection.

TCR cDNA molecules each carried a unique molecular identifier. TCRdb itself ran the 5' RACE reads through MiXCR, one entry per CDR3 protein. Here the sample spans 50,000 to 65,000 distinct CDR3 sequences, approximately 8.9% being singletons. Stated time point: sample taken at primary tumor resection. The authors sequenced whole RNA from tumor, nontumor lung or frozen PBMC without sorting. This specimen consisted of PBMCs, obtained at surgery. The chain uses TRBV20-1 and TRBJ1-2; 7 bases are a match to TRBD1. The sequence came from a female donor with early-stage non-small cell lung cancer. CDR3 residues: CSGTGLMGYTF. DNA of the CDR3: TGCAGTGGGACAGGCCTTATGGGCTACACCTTC.